The 24 T cell receptor beta chains in this list originate from one sample, sequenced in a study of cytomegalovirus exposure and HLA in healthy donors. In the PCR, 60 Vbeta and 13 Jbeta primers were used. Repertoires were generated with immunoSEQ multiplex PCR, while TCRdb's copy carries only in-frame clones and drops some. This table has fewer than 150,000 clones, roughly 71% appearing once. The sequencing input was PBMCs. The receptors were sampled from a man between 18 and 35 years old in good health and CMV-seropositive.

The rearrangement uses TRBV9 and TRBJ1-5; 7 bases fit TRBD1. The V segment lost 3 bases and the J segment 3 bases; nucleotides outside the gene matches: 6. CDR1 and CDR2 from the germline V gene are SGDLS and YYNGEE. The CDR3 loop spans 15 amino acids. This CDR3 reads CASSAATGYNQPQHF. CDR3 sequence (DNA): TGTGCCAGCAGCGCAGCGACAGGGTACAATCAGCCCCAGCATTTT. The full variable domain, rest sourced from reference TRBV9 and TRBJ1-5, is DSGVTQTPKHLITATGQRVTLRCSPRSGDLSVYWYQQSLDQGLQFLIQYYNGEERAKGNILERFSAQQFPDLHSELNLSSLELGDSALYFCASSAATGYNQPQHFGDGTRLSIL.

The chain has TRBV7-2 and TRBJ2-5; 7 nucleotides line up with TRBD2. This CDR3 spans 16 amino acids. V lost 5 bases, J lost 5 bases, and 14 bases stayed unmatched. Germline lookup yields CDR1 SGHTA and CDR2 FQGNSA. This CDR3 reads CASSLTGTKSSETQYF. The CDR3 region has the DNA TGTGCCAGCAGCCTCACCGGGACTAAGTCTTCGGAGACCCAGTACTTC.

The CDR3 here is CASPDSLGSPLHF. CDR3 DNA sequence: TGTGCCAGCCCGGACAGTTTGGGCTCACCCCTCCACTTT. The chain employs TRBV2 and TRBJ1-6; D may be TRBD1 (6 bases). CDR3 size: 13 residues. In germline, CDR1 is SNHLY, CDR2 FYNNEI. With 8 bases removed from V and 10 bases from J, the gap between germline ends came to 15 bases.

The chain carries TRBV19 and TRBJ2-5; D unclear. Trimming cost V 1 base and J 5 bases, with 5 bases left between them. The germline V gene encodes CDR1 LNHDA and CDR2 SQIVND (reference sequence). The CDR3 totals 12 residues. The CDR3 DNA is TGTGCCAGTAGTATAGGTTCGGAGACCCAGTACTTC. Protein product: CASSIGSETQYF.

The V call is TRBV6-1, the J call TRBJ1-4, with 10 bases aligning to TRBD1. V lost 4 bases, J lost 6 bases, and 8 bases stayed unmatched. Looked up from germline, CDR1 is MNHNS and CDR2 is SASEGT. CDR3 size: 16 residues. CDR3 loop: CASSVETGGLYEKLFF. CDR3 nucleotide sequence: TGTGCCAGCAGTGTAGAGACAGGGGGCCTATATGAAAAACTGTTTTTT.

The chain links TRBV5-4 to TRBJ2-7, with D maybe TRBD1 (5 bases). Deletions cut 0 bases from V and 6 bases from J, with 19 bases between. The CDR3 covers 16 residues. CDR1 and CDR2 (germline): SGHNT, YYREEE (reference sequence). Written as DNA, the CDR3 is TGTGCCAGCAGCTTGGCCGTCGCTGGGGCTTTGGGCGAGCAGTACGTC. Protein: CASSLAVAGALGEQYV.

The chain combines TRBV4-1 with TRBJ1-2; tentatively, D is TRBD1 (6 bases). The CDR3 is 15 residues long. The germline gives CDR1 MGHRA, CDR2 YSYEKL. The V and J ends lost 0 bases and 4 bases respectively, with 12 bases between them. The CDR3 DNA sequence: TGCGCCAGCAGCCAAGAGGGCGACAGGAGCTATGGCTACACCTTC. This codes for CASSQEGDRSYGYTF.

The V gene is TRBV30, the J gene TRBJ1-5, with TRBD1 as a possible D gene (5 bases). CDR3 size: 15 residues. From germline, CDR1 is GTSNPN and CDR2 SVGIG (reference sequence). Trimming pared 1 base from V and 0 bases from J, leaving 10 bases between. For the CDR3, the DNA is TGTGCCTGGAGTGGGGGCGCTAATAGCAATCAGCCCCAGCATTTT. It yields the protein CAWSGGANSNQPQHF. The whole variable domain, remainder taken from reference TRBV30 and TRBJ1-5, is SQTIHQWPATLVQPVGSPLSLECTVEGTSNPNLYWYRQAAGRGLQLLFYSVGIGQISSEVPQNLSASRPQDRQFILSSKKLLLSDSGFYLCAWSGGANSNQPQHFGDGTRLSIL.

This clone was picked up one time. The gene calls are TRBV5-6 and TRBJ2-1, with 7 positions matching TRBD2. There are 16 residues in the CDR3. The V gene's germline CDR1 is SGHDT and CDR2 YYEEEE. V lost 0 bases, J lost 4 bases, and 7 bases stayed unmatched. CDR3 residues: CASSLASTSSYNEQFF. Here the CDR3 DNA reads TGTGCCAGCAGCTTGGCCTCGACTAGCAGTTACAATGAGCAGTTCTTC.

CDR3 DNA sequence: TGTGCCAGCAGCTCCGGGACAGCTAGAGGGGAGACCCAGTACTTC. Its protein is CASSSGTARGETQYF. V and J are TRBV13 and TRBJ2-5; 7 bases align to TRBD1. The germline V gene encodes CDR1 PRHDT and CDR2 FYEKMQ (reference sequence). The CDR3 has 15 amino acids. V shed 4 bases, J shed 5 bases, and the junction held 10 bases outside the gene matches.

The chain is built from TRBV19 and TRBJ1-6; 9 bases fit TRBD1. The CDR3 runs 16 residues. Looked up from germline, CDR1 is LNHDA and CDR2 is SQIVND (reference sequence). V lost 4 bases to trimming and J lost 8 bases; unmatched junction nucleotides: 9. The chain's CDR3 is CASSKRRRDRDSPLHF. The CDR3 DNA is TGTGCCAGTAGTAAACGCCGCCGGGACAGGGATTCACCCCTCCACTTT.

The chain is built from TRBV2 and TRBJ2-5; 7 nucleotides line up with TRBD1. V gave up 5 bases and J gave up 5 bases; unmatched junction bases: 8. The CDR3 contains 14 residues. Germline V gene data show CDR1 as SNHLY and CDR2 as FYNNEI. This CDR3 reads CASSNDRVWETQYF. The CDR3 DNA follows: TGTGCCAGCAGTAACGACAGGGTATGGGAGACCCAGTACTTC.

This rearrangement joins TRBV27 to TRBJ1-2; 9 bases align to TRBD1. Per the germline V gene, CDR1 is MNHEY and CDR2 is SMNVEV (reference sequence). There are 17 residues in the CDR3. V lost 6 bases to trimming and J lost 1 base; unmatched junction nucleotides: 12. The CDR3 sequence is CASSPLRDRVFNYGYTF. DNA of the CDR3: TGTGCCAGCAGCCCCCTCCGGGACAGGGTTTTTAACTATGGCTACACCTTC.

The chain joins TRBV29-1 to TRBJ2-7, with 10 bases that match TRBD1. CDR3 length: 14 residues. The J segment lost 6 bases and the V segment lost 4 bases, leaving 9 bases of the junction unmatched. CDR1 and CDR2 from the germline V gene are SQVTM and ANQGSEA. The CDR3 sequence is CSVVRGTGAVEQYF. DNA for the CDR3: TGCAGCGTTGTTCGGGGGACAGGGGCGGTCGAGCAGTACTTC.

This chain's CDR3 is CASSFRLAGDTQYF. The DNA for the CDR3 is TGTGCCAGCAGTTTTCGGCTAGCTGGAGATACGCAGTATTTT. The V and J genes are TRBV27 and TRBJ2-3; a possible D gene is TRBD2 (5 bases). CDR1 and CDR2 (germline): MNHEY, SMNVEV (reference sequence). This CDR3 comprises 14 residues. Deletions cut 3 bases from V and 5 bases from J, with 12 bases between.

J is TRBJ1-1 and V is TRBV30; no definite D call. Germline assignment: CDR1 GTSNPN and CDR2 SVGIG (reference sequence). The CDR3 covers 14 residues. The V and J ends lost 6 bases and 1 base respectively, with 15 bases between them. CDR3 bases: TGTGCCTGCACCGCGAGGTATCGGAACACTGAAGCTTTCTTT. Its protein is CACTARYRNTEAFF.

This CDR3 reads CASTSANYGYTF. CDR3 DNA sequence: TGCGCCAGCACTTCCGCTAACTATGGCTACACCTTC. The chain joins TRBV5-1 to TRBJ1-2; D gene unclear. CDR1 and CDR2 (germline): SGHRS, YFSETQ. Trimming pared 6 bases from V and 0 bases from J, leaving 6 bases between. The CDR3 totals 12 residues.

This clone was observed a handful of times. V gene TRBV6-6 combines with J gene TRBJ1-3; tentative D call: TRBD1 (6 bases). The CDR3 totals 14 residues. The V end lost 6 bases, the J end lost 0 bases, and 9 bases lay between the germline ends. The germline gives CDR1 MNHNY, CDR2 SVGAGI (reference sequence). CDR3 sequence: CASSRDTSGNTIYF. The CDR3 nucleotides are TGTGCCAGCAGCCGGGACACCTCTGGAAACACCATATATTTT.

This chain joins TRBV30 and TRBJ2-1; 9 nucleotides align to TRBD2. Germline values: CDR1 GTSNPN, CDR2 SVGIG (reference sequence). V shed 1 base and J 9 bases; nucleotides not matched to a gene: 19. The CDR3 is 18 amino acids. The CDR3 spells CAWSDDGTYSGGRGEQFF. The DNA for the CDR3 is TGTGCCTGGAGTGATGACGGGACGTATAGCGGGGGTCGTGGTGAGCAGTTCTTC.

The gene calls are TRBV6-1 and TRBJ1-2; D may be TRBD1 (5 bases). Germline V gene data show CDR1 as MNHNS and CDR2 as SASEGT. V lost 1 base to trimming and J lost 2 bases, with 11 bases between them. The CDR3 contains 15 residues. For the CDR3, the DNA is TGTGCCAGCAGTGAAGAACCGCAGGGAAACTATGGCTACACCTTC. Encoded protein: CASSEEPQGNYGYTF.

V gene TRBV9 combines with J gene TRBJ2-2; 7 positions agree with TRBD1. The CDR3 is made up of 13 amino acids. Looked up from germline, CDR1 is SGDLS and CDR2 is YYNGEE. V dropped 6 bases and J dropped 6; count of bases not matched to a gene: 5. Here the CDR3 reads CASKGGKAGELFF. CDR3 DNA sequence: TGTGCCAGCAAAGGGGGCAAGGCCGGGGAGCTGTTTTTT.

V and J are TRBV5-5 and TRBJ2-7; D perhaps matches TRBD1 (5 bases). CDR3 length: 13 amino acids. CDR1 and CDR2 from the germline V gene are SGHKS and YYEKEE (reference sequence). V was clipped by 5 bases and J by 0 bases, with 9 bases between them. CDR3 residues: CASSWTYSYEQYF. DNA for the CDR3: TGTGCCAGCAGTTGGACATACTCCTACGAGCAGTACTTC.

In its sample, this clone was seen once. CDR3 sequence (DNA): TGTGCCTGGAGCGCACTTGACAGGACCTCCTACGAGCAGTACTTC. As protein: CAWSALDRTSYEQYF. This chain uses TRBV30 with TRBJ2-7, with a possible D match to TRBD1 (6 bases). V lost 3 bases and J 0 bases, leaving 15 bases between the germline ends. The CDR3 loop spans 15 amino acids. Per germline, CDR1 GTSNPN and CDR2 SVGIG (reference sequence).

DNA for the CDR3: TGTGCCAGCAGCCAAGCCGGCGGGCCGAGCACAGATACGCAGTATTTT. Protein: CASSQAGGPSTDTQYF. This chain joins TRBV4-2 and TRBJ2-3; D is possibly TRBD2 (5 bases). The CDR3 extends over 16 amino acids. The V end was cut by 1 base, the J end by 0 bases, with 11 bases between. In germline, CDR1 is LGHNA, CDR2 YNFKEQ.